This T cell receptor (beta chain) came from a study of CD8 T cells in Susac syndrome. Random hexamers served to reverse transcribe roughly 0.5 to 1 ug RNA. Each CDR3 protein gets one entry after TCRdb re-called the immunoSEQ multiplex PCR reads with MiXCR. The table records 150,000 to 200,000 distinct CDR3 sequences, 95% of them present only once. On this clonotype: No antigen is known for it.

Germline CDR1 and CDR2: SGHAT and FQNNGV. The CDR3 runs to 16 residues. Trimming cost V 7 bases and J 0 bases, with 16 bases left between them. Study results and limitations: That the number of individuals in its TCR sequencing and HLA analysis was relatively small was acknowledged by the study.

Sequenced sample: CD4+ T cells from PBMCs. The source is a human donor with multiple sclerosis. The rearrangement links TRBV11-2 to TRBJ2-1; the D call may be TRBD1 or TRBD2 (6 bases each). CDR3 bases: TGTGCCAGCACCACTCTAGGGGGGAACTCCTACAATGAGCAGTTCTTC. Translating gives CASTTLGGNSYNEQFF.